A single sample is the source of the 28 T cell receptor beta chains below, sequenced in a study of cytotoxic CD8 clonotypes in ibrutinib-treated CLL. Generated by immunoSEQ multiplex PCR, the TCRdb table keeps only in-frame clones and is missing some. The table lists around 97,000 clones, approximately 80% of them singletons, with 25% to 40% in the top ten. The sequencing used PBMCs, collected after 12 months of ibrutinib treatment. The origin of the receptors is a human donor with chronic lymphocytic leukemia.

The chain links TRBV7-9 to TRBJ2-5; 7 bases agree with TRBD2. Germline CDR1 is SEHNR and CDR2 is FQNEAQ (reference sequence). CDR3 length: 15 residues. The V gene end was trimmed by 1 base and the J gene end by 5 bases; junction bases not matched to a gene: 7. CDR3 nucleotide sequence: TGTGCCAGCAGCTTAGGGAGCGGGGAGGCGGAGACCCAGTACTTC. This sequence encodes CASSLGSGEAETQYF.

The CDR3 DNA is TGTGCCAGCAGCTCGGACAGGGTGGTGTACGAGCAGTACTTC. Translation gives CASSSDRVVYEQYF. The chain carries TRBV11-3 and TRBJ2-7, with TRBD1 matching over 8 bases. CDR3 length: 14 amino acids. Germline assignment: CDR1 SGHNT and CDR2 YENEEA. V gave up 4 bases and J gave up 4 bases; unmatched junction bases: 6.

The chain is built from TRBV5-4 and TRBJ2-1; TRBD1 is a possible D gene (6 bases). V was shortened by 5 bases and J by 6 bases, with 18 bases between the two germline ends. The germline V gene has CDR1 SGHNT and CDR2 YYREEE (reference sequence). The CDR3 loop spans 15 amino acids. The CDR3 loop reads CASRGTGQGPNEQFF. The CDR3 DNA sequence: TGTGCCAGCAGAGGAACGGGGCAGGGGCCCAATGAGCAGTTCTTC.

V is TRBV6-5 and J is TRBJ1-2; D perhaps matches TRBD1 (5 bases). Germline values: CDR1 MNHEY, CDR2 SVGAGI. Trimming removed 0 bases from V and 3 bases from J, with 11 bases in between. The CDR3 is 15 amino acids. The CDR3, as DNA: TGTGCCAGCAGTTACTCGAACCAGGGCGACTATGGCTACACCTTC. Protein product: CASSYSNQGDYGYTF.

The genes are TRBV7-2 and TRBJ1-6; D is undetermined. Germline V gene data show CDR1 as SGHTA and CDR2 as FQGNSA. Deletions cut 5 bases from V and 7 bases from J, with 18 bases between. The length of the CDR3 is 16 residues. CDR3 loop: CASSPRSLGSNSPLHF. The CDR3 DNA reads TGTGCCAGCAGCCCGAGGTCGCTGGGGTCGAATTCACCCCTCCACTTT.

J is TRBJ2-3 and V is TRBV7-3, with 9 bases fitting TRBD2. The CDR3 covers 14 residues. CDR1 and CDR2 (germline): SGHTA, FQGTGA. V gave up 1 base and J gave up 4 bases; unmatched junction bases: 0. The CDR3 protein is CASSLRTSADTQYF. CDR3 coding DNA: TGTGCCAGCAGCTTAAGGACTAGCGCAGATACGCAGTATTTT.

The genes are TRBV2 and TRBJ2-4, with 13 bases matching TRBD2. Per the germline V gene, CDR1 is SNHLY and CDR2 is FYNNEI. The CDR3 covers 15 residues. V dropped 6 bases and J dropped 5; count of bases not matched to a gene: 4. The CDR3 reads CASRRTSGGENIQYF. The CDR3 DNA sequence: TGTGCCAGCAGAAGGACTAGCGGGGGAGAAAACATTCAGTACTTC.

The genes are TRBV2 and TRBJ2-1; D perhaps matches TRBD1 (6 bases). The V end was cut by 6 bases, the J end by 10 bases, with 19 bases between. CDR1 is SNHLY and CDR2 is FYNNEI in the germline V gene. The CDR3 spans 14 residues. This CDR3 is CASSKTEGVSEQFF. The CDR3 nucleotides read TGTGCCAGCAGCAAGACAGAGGGGGTAAGCGAGCAGTTCTTC.

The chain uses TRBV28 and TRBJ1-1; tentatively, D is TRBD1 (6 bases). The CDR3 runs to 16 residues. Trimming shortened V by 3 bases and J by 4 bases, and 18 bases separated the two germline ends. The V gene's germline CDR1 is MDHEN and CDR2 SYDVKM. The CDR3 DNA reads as TGTGCCAGCAGTTTCGGGTCCTGGGGGGCGCGCACTGAAGCTTTCTTT. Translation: CASSFGSWGARTEAFF. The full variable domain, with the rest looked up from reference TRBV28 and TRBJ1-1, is DVKVTQSSRYLVKRTGEKVFLECVQDMDHENMFWYRQDPGLGLRLIYFSYDVKMKEKGDIPEGYSVSREKKERFSLILESASTNQTSMYLCASSFGSWGARTEAFFGQGTRLTVV.

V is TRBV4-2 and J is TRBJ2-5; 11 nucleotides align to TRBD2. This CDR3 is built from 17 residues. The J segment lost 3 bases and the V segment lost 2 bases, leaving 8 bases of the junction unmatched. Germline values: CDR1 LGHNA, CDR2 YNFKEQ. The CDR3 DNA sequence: TGTGCCAGCAGCCAAACCTCGACTAGCGGGGCGAAAGAGACCCAGTACTTC. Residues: CASSQTSTSGAKETQYF.

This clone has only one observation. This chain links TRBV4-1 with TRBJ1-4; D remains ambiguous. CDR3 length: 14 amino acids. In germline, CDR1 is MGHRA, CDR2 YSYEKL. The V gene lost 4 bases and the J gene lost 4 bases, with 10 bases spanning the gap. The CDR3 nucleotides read TGCGCCAGCAGCCCGGCAGTAAGTAATGAAAAACTGTTTTTT. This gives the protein CASSPAVSNEKLFF.

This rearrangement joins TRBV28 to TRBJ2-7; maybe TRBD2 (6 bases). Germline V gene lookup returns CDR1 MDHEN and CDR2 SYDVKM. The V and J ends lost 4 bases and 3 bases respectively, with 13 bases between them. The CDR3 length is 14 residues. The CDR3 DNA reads TGTGCCAGCAGTTCTCCGGGAGCCCGCTACGAGCAGTACTTC. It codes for CASSSPGARYEQYF.

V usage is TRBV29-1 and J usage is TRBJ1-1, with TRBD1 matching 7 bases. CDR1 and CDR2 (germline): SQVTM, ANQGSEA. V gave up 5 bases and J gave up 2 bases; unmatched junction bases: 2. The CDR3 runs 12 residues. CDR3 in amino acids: CSVNRGNTEAFF. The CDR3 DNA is TGCAGCGTTAACAGGGGAAACACTGAAGCTTTCTTT.

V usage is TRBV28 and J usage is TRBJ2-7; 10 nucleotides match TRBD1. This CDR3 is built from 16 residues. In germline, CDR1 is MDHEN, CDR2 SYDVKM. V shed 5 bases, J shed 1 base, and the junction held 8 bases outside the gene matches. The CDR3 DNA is TGTGCCAGCAGTGCCCTCGGGACAGGGGATTCCTACGAGCAGTACTTC. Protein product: CASSALGTGDSYEQYF.

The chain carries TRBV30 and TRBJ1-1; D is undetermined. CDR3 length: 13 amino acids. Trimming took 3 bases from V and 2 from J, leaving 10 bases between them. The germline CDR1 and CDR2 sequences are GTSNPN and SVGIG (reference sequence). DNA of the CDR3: TGTGCCTGGAGCGGGCGGTCTAACACTGAAGCTTTCTTT. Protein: CAWSGRSNTEAFF.

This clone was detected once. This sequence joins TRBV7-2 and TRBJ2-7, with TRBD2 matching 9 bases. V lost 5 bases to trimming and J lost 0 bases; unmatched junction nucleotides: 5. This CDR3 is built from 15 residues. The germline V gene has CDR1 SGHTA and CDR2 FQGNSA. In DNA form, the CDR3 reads TGTGCCAGCAGCCGGAGCGGGGGGAGCTCCTACGAGCAGTACTTC. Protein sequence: CASSRSGGSSYEQYF. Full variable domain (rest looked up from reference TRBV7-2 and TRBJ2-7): GAGVSQSPSNKVTEKGKDVELRCDPISGHTALYWYRQSLGQGLEFLIYFQGNSAPDKSGLPSDRFSAERTGGSVSTLTIQRTQQEDSAVYLCASSRSGGSSYEQYFGPGTRLTVT.

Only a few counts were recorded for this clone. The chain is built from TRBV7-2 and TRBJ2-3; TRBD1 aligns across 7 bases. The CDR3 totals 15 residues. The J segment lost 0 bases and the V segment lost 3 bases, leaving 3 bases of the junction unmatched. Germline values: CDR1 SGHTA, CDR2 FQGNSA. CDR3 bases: TGTGCCAGCAGCTTGGGACAGTCTAGCACAGATACGCAGTATTTT. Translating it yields CASSLGQSSTDTQYF.

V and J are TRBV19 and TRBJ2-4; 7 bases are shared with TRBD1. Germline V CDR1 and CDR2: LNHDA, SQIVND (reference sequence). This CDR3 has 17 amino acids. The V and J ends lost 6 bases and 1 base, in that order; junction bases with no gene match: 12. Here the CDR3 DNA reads TGTGCCAGTAGGGACACAGGGGACGGTGCGGCCAAAAACATTCAGTACTTC. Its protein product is CASRDTGDGAAKNIQYF.

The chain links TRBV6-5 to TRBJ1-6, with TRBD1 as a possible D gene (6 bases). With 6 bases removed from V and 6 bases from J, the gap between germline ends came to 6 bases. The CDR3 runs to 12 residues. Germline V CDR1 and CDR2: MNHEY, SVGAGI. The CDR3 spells CASRQGNSPLHF. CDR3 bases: TGTGCCAGCAGACAGGGTAATTCACCCCTCCACTTT.

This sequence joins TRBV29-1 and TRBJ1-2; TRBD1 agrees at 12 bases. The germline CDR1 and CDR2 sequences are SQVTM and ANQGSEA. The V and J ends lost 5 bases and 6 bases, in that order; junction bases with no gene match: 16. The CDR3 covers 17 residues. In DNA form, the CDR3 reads TGCAGCGTTACTCCCCCGGGACAGGGGGCAGTTAGGAATGGCTACACCTTC. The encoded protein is CSVTPPGQGAVRNGYTF.

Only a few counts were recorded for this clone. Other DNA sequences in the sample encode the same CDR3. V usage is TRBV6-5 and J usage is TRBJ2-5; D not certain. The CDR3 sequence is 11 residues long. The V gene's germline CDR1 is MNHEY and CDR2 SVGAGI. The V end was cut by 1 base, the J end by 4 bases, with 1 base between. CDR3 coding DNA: TGTGCCAGCAGTTACTTAGAGACCCAGTACTTC. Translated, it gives CASSYLETQYF.

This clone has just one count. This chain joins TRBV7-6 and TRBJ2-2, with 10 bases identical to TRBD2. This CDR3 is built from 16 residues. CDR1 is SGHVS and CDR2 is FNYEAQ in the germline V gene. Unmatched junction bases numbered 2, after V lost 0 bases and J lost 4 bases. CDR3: CASSLAASGGTGELFF. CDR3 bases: TGTGCCAGCAGCTTAGCGGCTAGCGGGGGCACCGGGGAGCTGTTTTTT.

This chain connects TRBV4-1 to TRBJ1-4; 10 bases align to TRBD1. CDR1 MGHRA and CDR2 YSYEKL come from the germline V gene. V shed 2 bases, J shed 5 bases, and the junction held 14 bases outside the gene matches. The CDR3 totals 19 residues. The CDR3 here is CASSQIPGQGVLGNEKLFF. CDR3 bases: TGCGCCAGCAGCCAAATTCCCGGACAGGGGGTATTAGGGAATGAAAAACTGTTTTTT.

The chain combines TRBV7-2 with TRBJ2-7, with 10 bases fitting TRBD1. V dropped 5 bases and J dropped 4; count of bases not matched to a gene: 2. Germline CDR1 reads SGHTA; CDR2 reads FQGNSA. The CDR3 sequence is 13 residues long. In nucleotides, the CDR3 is TGTGCCAGCAGCCGGGACAGGGGTTACGAGCAGTACTTC. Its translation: CASSRDRGYEQYF.

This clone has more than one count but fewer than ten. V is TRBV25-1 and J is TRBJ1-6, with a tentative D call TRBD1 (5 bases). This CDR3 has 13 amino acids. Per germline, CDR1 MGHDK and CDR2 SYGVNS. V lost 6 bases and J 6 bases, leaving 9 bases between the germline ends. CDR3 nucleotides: TGTGCCAGCAGGGGGCCGGTTAATTCACCCCTCCACTTT. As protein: CASRGPVNSPLHF.

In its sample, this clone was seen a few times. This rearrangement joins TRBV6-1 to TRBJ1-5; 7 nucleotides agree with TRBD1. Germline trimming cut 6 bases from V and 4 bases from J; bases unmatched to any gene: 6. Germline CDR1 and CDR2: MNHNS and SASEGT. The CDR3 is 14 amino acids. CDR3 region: CASSSQTGNQPQHF. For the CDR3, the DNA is TGTGCCAGCAGCTCTCAGACAGGGAATCAGCCCCAGCATTTT.

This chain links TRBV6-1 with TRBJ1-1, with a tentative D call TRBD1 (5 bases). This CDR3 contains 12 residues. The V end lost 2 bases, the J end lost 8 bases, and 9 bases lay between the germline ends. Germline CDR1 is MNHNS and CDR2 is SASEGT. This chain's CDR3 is CASSERGSEAFF. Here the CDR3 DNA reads TGTGCCAGCAGTGAAAGGGGATCGGAAGCTTTCTTT.

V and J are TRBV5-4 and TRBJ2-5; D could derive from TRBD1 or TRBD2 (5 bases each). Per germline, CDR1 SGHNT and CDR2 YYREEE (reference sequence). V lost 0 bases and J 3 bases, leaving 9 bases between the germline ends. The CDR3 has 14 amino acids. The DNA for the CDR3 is TGTGCCAGCAGCTTGGGGGGACCGAAAGAGACCCAGTACTTC. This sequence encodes CASSLGGPKETQYF.